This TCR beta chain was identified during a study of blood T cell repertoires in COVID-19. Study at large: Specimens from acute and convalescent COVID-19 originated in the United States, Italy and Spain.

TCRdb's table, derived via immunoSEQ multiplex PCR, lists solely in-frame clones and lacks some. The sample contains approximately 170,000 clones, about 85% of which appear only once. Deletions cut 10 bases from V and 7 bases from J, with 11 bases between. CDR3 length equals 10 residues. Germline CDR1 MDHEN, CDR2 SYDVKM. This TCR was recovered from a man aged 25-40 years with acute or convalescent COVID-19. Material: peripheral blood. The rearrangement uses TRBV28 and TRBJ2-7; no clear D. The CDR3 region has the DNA TGTGCCACAGCAGGTGGGGAGCAGTACTTC. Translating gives CATAGGEQYF.